This is a list of T cell receptor beta chains from one sample in a study of regulatory T cells in long-lasting Graves disease. TCRdb re-derived calls from the multiplex PCR reads in MiXCR, one entry per CDR3 protein. The sample holds approximately 440,000 distinct CDR3 sequences, 23% seen once. Source: peripheral blood mononuclear cells (PBMCs), taken when the disease was refractory, from a patient treated with antithyroid drugs. These receptors all come from a female donor with Graves disease. The CDR3 runs from the conserved cysteine through the conserved F or W. D genes are given only for firm matches. A row's size may be missing; if present it is once, few, many or a size class.

d_call: TRBD1
j_call: TRBJ1-2
v_call: TRBV7-3
clone_size: NA
cdr3_nt: TGTGCCAGCAGCTTCCCCGGGGACAGGGGCCTCTATGGCTACACCTTC
cdr3_aa: CASSFPGDRGLYGYTF

d_call: TRBD2
j_call: TRBJ2-3
v_call: TRBV14
clone_size: few
cdr3_nt: TGTGCCAGCAGCCAACTAGCGGGAGGGCTCACAGATACGCAGTATTTT
cdr3_aa: CASSQLAGGLTDTQYF

d_call: TRBD1
j_call: TRBJ2-1
v_call: TRBV25-1
clone_size: NA
cdr3_nt: TGTGCCAGCAGTGACCCGACGACAGGGGGCGCCTACAATGAGCAGTTCTTC
cdr3_aa: CASSDPTTGGAYNEQFF

d_call: NA
j_call: TRBJ1-1
v_call: TRBV11-1
clone_size: many
cdr3_nt: TGTGCCAGCCGACCACAGGTCGGATCCAACACTGAAGCTTTCTTT
cdr3_aa: CASRPQVGSNTEAFF

d_call: TRBD1
j_call: TRBJ1-1
v_call: TRBV7-9
clone_size: few
cdr3_nt: TGTGCCAGCAGCTTAGCGCCAGGGGGCGCGCCTGAAGCTTTCTTT
cdr3_aa: CASSLAPGGAPEAFF

d_call: NA
j_call: TRBJ2-7
v_call: TRBV6-2/TRBV6-3
clone_size: many
cdr3_nt: TGTGCCAGCAGTGAACAGCTCTACGAGCAGTACTTC
cdr3_aa: CASSEQLYEQYF

d_call: NA
j_call: TRBJ2-7
v_call: TRBV29-1
clone_size: NA
cdr3_nt: TGCAGCGCAAGGACTCAGGGCGAGCAGTACTTC
cdr3_aa: CSARTQGEQYF

d_call: NA
j_call: TRBJ2-4
v_call: TRBV2
clone_size: many
cdr3_nt: TGTGCCAGCAGTGAAGGGGGGGCCAAAAACATTCAGTACTTC
cdr3_aa: CASSEGGAKNIQYF

d_call: NA
j_call: TRBJ1-3
v_call: TRBV28
clone_size: few
cdr3_nt: TGTGCCAGCAGTTTAAGGGACAACCGAAACACCATATATTTT
cdr3_aa: CASSLRDNRNTIYF

d_call: NA
j_call: TRBJ1-5
v_call: TRBV6-1
clone_size: NA
cdr3_nt: TGTGCCAGCAGCATCGAACGTCAGCCCCAGCATTTT
cdr3_aa: CASSIERQPQHF

d_call: TRBD1
j_call: TRBJ1-1
v_call: TRBV12-3/TRBV12-4
clone_size: many
cdr3_nt: TGTGCCAGCAGGAGAGGACAGGGGCCTGAAGCTTTCTTT
cdr3_aa: CASRRGQGPEAFF

d_call: TRBD2
j_call: TRBJ2-1
v_call: TRBV20-1
clone_size: few
cdr3_nt: TGCAGTGCTAGAGACCTGGCGGGAGGGCCGGATGAGCAGTTCTTC
cdr3_aa: CSARDLAGGPDEQFF

d_call: NA
j_call: TRBJ2-7
v_call: TRBV10-3
clone_size: NA
cdr3_nt: TGTGCCATCAGTGATCTCTCGTTTGGAGTTTCCTACGAGCAGTACTTC
cdr3_aa: CAISDLSFGVSYEQYF

d_call: TRBD2
j_call: TRBJ2-5
v_call: TRBV7-8
clone_size: NA
cdr3_nt: TGTGCCAGCAGTTCCACTAGCGGGAGGCGACTGGAGACCCAGTACTTC
cdr3_aa: CASSSTSGRRLETQYF

d_call: NA
j_call: TRBJ2-2
v_call: TRBV7-8
clone_size: many
cdr3_nt: TGTGCCAGCAGACGGGATCGGACCGGGGAGCTGTTTTTT
cdr3_aa: CASRRDRTGELFF

d_call: TRBD2
j_call: TRBJ2-7
v_call: TRBV2
clone_size: many
cdr3_nt: TGTGCCAGCAGGACTAGCGGGAGATTGTACGAGCAGTACTTC
cdr3_aa: CASRTSGRLYEQYF

d_call: TRBD1
j_call: TRBJ1-2
v_call: TRBV30
clone_size: many
cdr3_nt: TGTGCCTGGAGGGGGGGACAGTCGGGTGGCTACACCTTC
cdr3_aa: CAWRGGQSGGYTF

d_call: NA
j_call: TRBJ2-7
v_call: TRBV11-2
clone_size: few
cdr3_nt: TGTGCCAGCAGCTTAGGTTACAGCCCGACGGGGACCAGCCGGTACGAGCAGTACTTC
cdr3_aa: CASSLGYSPTGTSRYEQYF

d_call: NA
j_call: TRBJ2-5
v_call: TRBV20-1
clone_size: few
cdr3_nt: TGCAGTGCTAGAGTGGTGGCAGGGCAAGAGACCCAGTACTTC
cdr3_aa: CSARVVAGQETQYF

d_call: NA
j_call: TRBJ1-1
v_call: TRBV28
clone_size: few
cdr3_nt: TGTGCCAGCTGCTTCTGGCGGGACACCACTGAAGCTTTCTTT
cdr3_aa: CASCFWRDTTEAFF

d_call: NA
j_call: TRBJ2-7
v_call: TRBV15
clone_size: few
cdr3_nt: TGTGCCACCAGCCCCCCAGTAGGGGGGACCATCTTC
cdr3_aa: CATSPPVGGTIF

d_call: TRBD1
j_call: TRBJ1-5
v_call: TRBV2
clone_size: many
cdr3_nt: TGTGCCAGCAGTTACGGACAGGGAGGGAGCAATCAGCCCCAGCATTTT
cdr3_aa: CASSYGQGGSNQPQHF

d_call: NA
j_call: TRBJ1-1
v_call: TRBV5-1
clone_size: many
cdr3_nt: TGCGCCAGCAGCTTGGAGACAGACTTTACCATGAACACTGAAGCTTTCTTT
cdr3_aa: CASSLETDFTMNTEAFF

d_call: TRBD2
j_call: TRBJ2-2
v_call: TRBV28
clone_size: NA
cdr3_nt: TGTGCCAGCAGTCTTACTAGCGGGAGTTTCACCGGGGAGCTGTTTTTT
cdr3_aa: CASSLTSGSFTGELFF

d_call: NA
j_call: TRBJ1-3
v_call: TRBV30
clone_size: NA
cdr3_nt: TGTGCCTGGAGTGTGTTGGGGACTGGAAACACCATATATTTT
cdr3_aa: CAWSVLGTGNTIYF

d_call: TRBD2
j_call: TRBJ2-7
v_call: TRBV20-1
clone_size: many
cdr3_nt: TGCAGTGCTCCACGGACTAGCGGGAGCCACGAGCAGTACTTC
cdr3_aa: CSAPRTSGSHEQYF

d_call: NA
j_call: TRBJ1-1
v_call: TRBV5-1
clone_size: few
cdr3_nt: TGCGCCAGCAGCTTGATGCAGGGACGGGAGACTGAAGCTTTCTTT
cdr3_aa: CASSLMQGRETEAFF

d_call: NA
j_call: TRBJ1-2
v_call: TRBV29-1
clone_size: few
cdr3_nt: TGCAGCGTTGAATCCGGGAATGGCTACACCTTC
cdr3_aa: CSVESGNGYTF

d_call: TRBD1
j_call: TRBJ1-5
v_call: TRBV6-1
clone_size: NA
cdr3_nt: TGTGCCAGCAGACCAGGACAGGGGGCCACCAATCAGCCCCAGCATTTT
cdr3_aa: CASRPGQGATNQPQHF

d_call: TRBD1
j_call: TRBJ1-5
v_call: TRBV3-1
clone_size: NA
cdr3_nt: TGTGCCAGCAGCTGGGACAGGAGTAATCAGCCCCAGCATTTT
cdr3_aa: CASSWDRSNQPQHF

d_call: NA
j_call: TRBJ2-5
v_call: TRBV18
clone_size: once
cdr3_nt: TGTGCCAGCTCACGTCGCACCACAAACCAAGAGACCCAGTACTTC
cdr3_aa: CASSRRTTNQETQYF

d_call: NA
j_call: TRBJ2-2
v_call: TRBV19
clone_size: NA
cdr3_nt: TGTCACCCCTCGGAGGGGCGCACCGGGGAGCTGTTTTTT
cdr3_aa: CHPSEGRTGELFF

d_call: NA
j_call: TRBJ1-2
v_call: TRBV7-9
clone_size: NA
cdr3_nt: TGTGCCAGCAGCTCAGAGATTAGACAGGCCATCTATGGCTACACCTTC
cdr3_aa: CASSSEIRQAIYGYTF

d_call: TRBD2
j_call: TRBJ2-5
v_call: TRBV11-2
clone_size: few
cdr3_nt: TGTGCCAGCAGTTTAGTAGCGGGAGTCTACCAAGAGACCCAGTACTTC
cdr3_aa: CASSLVAGVYQETQYF